This T cell receptor (beta chain) comes out of a study of blood T cell repertoires in COVID-19. Study-wide context: COVID-19 samples, acute and convalescent, were from the United States, Italy and Spain.

The length of the CDR3 is 12 residues. V dropped 6 bases and J dropped 10; count of bases not matched to a gene: 4. Germline lookup yields CDR1 LGHDT and CDR2 YNNKEL (reference sequence). Seattle's cohort entered during active infection and was followed longitudinally. Authors' data handling: Reference gene primer amplification gave estimated nucleated cell counts. Profiled with immunoSEQ multiplex PCR; TCRdb holds only in-frame clones, not every one. That table gives V, J and clone size, and the DNA gave D and trimming. This sample has over 15,000 clones; roughly nine tenths occur once, and the top ten carry roughly 32%.

This TCR was recovered from a woman of 80 years or more with COVID-19, enrolled during active disease. Sequencing was performed on peripheral blood. This chain connects TRBV3-1 (or the pseudogene TRBV3-2) to TRBJ2-1; the match to TRBD2 covers 9 bases. CDR3 DNA: TGTGCCAGCAGGAATCTAGCGGGGGAGCAGTTCTTC. Its translation is CASRNLAGEQFF.